The 20 T cell receptor beta chains below were found in one sample sequenced in a study of cytomegalovirus exposure and HLA in healthy donors. PCR primers comprised 60 Vbeta and 13 Jbeta primers. Assay used: immunoSEQ multiplex PCR; TCRdb lists only in-frame clones, some missing. The sample lists roughly 120,000 clones; approximately 82% were seen once. The source material was PBMCs. Receptors were obtained from a man aged 25-45 years in good health and CMV-seropositive.

J is TRBJ2-3 and V is TRBV2, with D possibly TRBD1 on 5 matching bases. CDR3 length: 15 amino acids. Germline CDR1 SNHLY, CDR2 FYNNEI. Trimming shortened V by 6 bases and J by 1 base, and 14 bases separated the two germline ends. CDR3: CASRGSDSRTDTQYF. DNA of the CDR3: TGTGCCAGCAGGGGCTCTGACAGCCGCACAGATACGCAGTATTTT.

The chain has TRBV27 and TRBJ1-6, with 10 bases identical to TRBD1. J gave up 14 bases and V 1 base, and 5 bases lay outside the gene matches. Germline-derived CDR1 and CDR2 are MNHEY and SMNVEV (reference sequence). The CDR3 covers 14 residues. This CDR3 reads CASSLLGQGWALHF. In nucleotides, the CDR3 is TGTGCCAGCAGTTTATTGGGACAGGGGTGGGCCCTCCACTTT.

The chain combines TRBV7-8 with TRBJ1-6; weak D call: TRBD1 (5 bases). Trimming removed 1 base from V and 9 bases from J, with 19 bases in between. The CDR3 is made up of 17 amino acids. Germline V CDR1 and CDR2: SGHVS, FQNEAQ. The DNA of the CDR3 is TGTGCCAGCAGCTTAGTCTTTCTGGAAGGGGCTACTTCACCCCTCCACTTT. Translated: CASSLVFLEGATSPLHF.

V and J are TRBV27 and TRBJ2-5; a possible D gene is TRBD2 (5 bases). Germline loops: CDR1 MNHEY, CDR2 SMNVEV (reference sequence). Trimming took off 5 bases at V and 4 bases at J, with 17 bases between the two ends. The CDR3 runs 15 residues. This CDR3 is CASSPLSTRGETQYF. CDR3 bases: TGTGCCAGCAGTCCCCTATCAACTCGGGGAGAGACCCAGTACTTC.

This clone has more than one count but fewer than ten. V is TRBV7-2 and J is TRBJ1-5; unclear D gene. CDR1 is SGHTA and CDR2 is FQGNSA in the germline V gene. V gave up 5 bases and J gave up 3 bases, with 8 bases separating them. The CDR3 sequence is 13 residues long. The CDR3 nucleotides read TGTGCCAGCAGCCTGGAGGTCAATCAGCCCCAGCATTTT. It codes for CASSLEVNQPQHF.

The gene calls are TRBV4-3 and TRBJ1-5; D call uncertain. V was cut by 0 bases and J by 3 bases, with 12 bases left in between. This CDR3 has 16 amino acids. Per germline, CDR1 LGHNA and CDR2 YSLEER. The CDR3 sequence is CASSQDRGITNQPQHF. CDR3 coding DNA: TGCGCCAGCAGCCAAGATCGTGGCATTACCAATCAGCCCCAGCATTTT.

This clone was counted once. J is TRBJ1-5 and V is TRBV7-2; 9 bases are shared with TRBD1. CDR1 is SGHTA and CDR2 is FQGNSA in the germline V gene. The CDR3 has 17 residues. V trimming: 0 bases; J trimming: 4 bases; junction bases outside the gene matches: 7. The CDR3 loop is CASSLARQGVVNQPQHF. The CDR3 DNA follows: TGTGCCAGCAGCTTAGCCCGACAGGGGGTAGTGAATCAGCCCCAGCATTTT.

The chain uses TRBV7-9 and TRBJ2-4; D gene uncertain. Trimming took off 5 bases at V and 0 bases at J, with 14 bases between the two ends. Germline V gene data show CDR1 as SEHNR and CDR2 as FQNEAQ (reference sequence). The CDR3 spans 16 residues. CDR3 region: CASSATWAAAKNIQYF. DNA for the CDR3: TGTGCCAGCAGCGCGACCTGGGCCGCAGCCAAAAACATTCAGTACTTC.

This rearrangement joins TRBV10-3 to TRBJ2-7; 10 nucleotides align to TRBD1. The germline gives CDR1 ENHRY, CDR2 SYGVKD. With 4 bases clipped from V and 4 bases from J, the junction kept 7 bases outside the gene matches. CDR3 size: 15 residues. CDR3 bases: TGTGCCATCAGTGGGGGACAGGGGAGTTGGTACGAGCAGTACTTC. This encodes CAISGGQGSWYEQYF.

The V call is TRBV30, the J call TRBJ2-7, with D maybe TRBD2 (6 bases). The V end was cut by 2 bases, the J end by 3 bases, with 11 bases between. The CDR3 spans 13 residues. The germline gives CDR1 GTSNPN, CDR2 SVGIG (reference sequence). The CDR3 here is CAWSTGLGYEQYF. CDR3 coding DNA: TGTGCCTGGAGTACGGGACTGGGCTACGAGCAGTACTTC. The full variable domain, in which reference TRBV30 and TRBJ2-7 provide the parts outside the CDR3, is SQTIHQWPATLVQPVGSPLSLECTVEGTSNPNLYWYRQAAGRGLQLLFYSVGIGQISSEVPQNLSASRPQDRQFILSSKKLLLSDSGFYLCAWSTGLGYEQYFGPGTRLTVT.

This chain uses TRBV7-9 with TRBJ1-5; D is undetermined. The germline V gene has CDR1 SEHNR and CDR2 FQNEAQ (reference sequence). The CDR3 covers 19 residues. V was pared by 0 bases and J by 5 bases, with 23 bases between. CDR3 protein: CASSLAQAVLTDFHQPQHF. The DNA of the CDR3 is TGTGCCAGCAGCTTAGCGCAGGCTGTCCTCACAGATTTTCATCAGCCCCAGCATTTT.

The V call is TRBV14, the J call TRBJ2-1; maybe TRBD2 (5 bases). Germline V lookup: CDR1 SGHDN, CDR2 FVKESK. V lost 4 bases and J lost 5, with 9 bases in between. The CDR3 has 13 residues. The CDR3 DNA reads TGTGCCAGCAGCCCCCTCGGGAACAATGAGCAGTTCTTC. Its translation: CASSPLGNNEQFF.

The chain is built from TRBV28 and TRBJ1-2, with 7 bases matching TRBD1. In germline, CDR1 is MDHEN, CDR2 SYDVKM. The CDR3 runs to 14 residues. J lost 2 bases, V lost 6 bases, and 6 bases had no gene match. CDR3 nucleotides: TGTGCCAGCAGAAAACAGGGGTTGAACTATGGCTACACCTTC. It codes for CASRKQGLNYGYTF.

The chain carries TRBV28 and TRBJ2-7; 11 bases fit TRBD1. The germline CDR1 and CDR2 sequences are MDHEN and SYDVKM. After removal of 6 bases from V and 3 bases from J, the junction contained 7 bases not matched to a gene. The CDR3 is 15 amino acids. CDR3 residues: CASSFLGQGVYEQYF. DNA for the CDR3: TGTGCCAGCAGCTTCCTGGGACAGGGGGTCTACGAGCAGTACTTC.

The gene calls are TRBV27 and TRBJ2-1; 7 bases match TRBD1. The length of the CDR3 is 16 residues. V trimming: 6 bases; J trimming: 4 bases; junction bases outside the gene matches: 12. The germline CDR1 and CDR2 sequences are MNHEY and SMNVEV (reference sequence). The CDR3 loop reads CASSPGTEPLYNEQFF. CDR3 DNA sequence: TGTGCCAGCAGCCCCGGGACAGAACCTCTATACAATGAGCAGTTCTTC.

The V and J genes are TRBV19 and TRBJ1-4; D is unresolved. From germline, CDR1 is LNHDA and CDR2 SQIVND (reference sequence). V was trimmed by 7 bases and J by 8 bases, leaving 14 bases between them. This CDR3 is built from 13 residues. This CDR3 reads CASNPRRAEKLFF. DNA of the CDR3: TGTGCCAGTAATCCCCGGCGGGCCGAAAAACTGTTTTTT.

The V gene is TRBV4-1, the J gene TRBJ2-2; 9 nucleotides match TRBD1. Trimming cost V 4 bases and J 7 bases; bases outside gene matches: 13. The CDR3 is made up of 17 amino acids. Germline CDR1 is MGHRA and CDR2 is YSYEKL. CDR3 loop: CASSPRSGTGYVGELFF. CDR3 nucleotide sequence: TGCGCCAGCAGCCCCCGATCCGGGACAGGGTACGTCGGGGAGCTGTTTTTT.

The genes are TRBV6-5 and TRBJ2-5, with TRBD1 as a possible D gene (6 bases). The V gene's germline CDR1 is MNHEY and CDR2 SVGAGI. This CDR3 has 15 amino acids. Trimming cost V 5 bases and J 2 bases, with 15 bases left between them. The CDR3 spells CASSHLQGAQETQYF. DNA of the CDR3: TGTGCCAGCAGTCACTTACAGGGAGCACAAGAGACCCAGTACTTC.

The rearrangement uses TRBV29-1 and TRBJ2-5, with D uncertain. This CDR3 comprises 12 residues. Germline V CDR1 and CDR2: SQVTM, ANQGSEA. V gave up 1 base and J gave up 2 bases, with 5 bases separating them. The CDR3 DNA sequence: TGCAGCGTTGAAGGCCAGCAAGAGACCCAGTACTTC. This encodes CSVEGQQETQYF.

The J gene is TRBJ1-2, the V gene TRBV7-2, with 11 bases identical to TRBD1. This CDR3 region has 15 residues. Germline-derived CDR1 and CDR2 are SGHTA and FQGNSA. The junction had 3 bases not matched to a gene; V was cut back by 1 base and J by 5 bases. For the CDR3, the DNA is TGTGCCAGCAGCTTAGTTGGGACAGGGGGATATGGCTACACCTTC. Translating it yields CASSLVGTGGYGYTF.